Each of the 20 T cell receptor beta chains below was sequenced from the same sample in a study of T cells after somatic rescue of genetic block. TCRdb keeps only in-frame clones here, not all; method: immunoSEQ multiplex PCR. The sample includes about 120,000 clones, 75% to 95% of them seen just once. The sequenced sample consisted of peripheral blood mononuclear cells (PBMCs). The receptors derive from a woman between 18 and 29 years old.

The chain recombines TRBV30 with TRBJ1-4; the D gene is possibly TRBD1 (6 bases). The V gene lost 0 bases and the J gene lost 0 bases, with 8 bases spanning the gap. Germline assignment: CDR1 GTSNPN and CDR2 SVGIG (reference sequence). This CDR3 has 15 amino acids. CDR3 in DNA: TGTGCCTGGAGTGTCAGGGGATCAACTAATGAAAAACTGTTTTTT. Its translation is CAWSVRGSTNEKLFF.

The rearrangement joins TRBV5-3 to TRBJ1-2; D possibly corresponds to TRBD1 (5 bases). TRBV5-3 is labeled an ORF, and its function is uncertain. The V gene lost 0 bases and the J gene lost 8 bases, with 23 bases spanning the gap. The length of the CDR3 is 17 residues. CDR3 in DNA: TGTGCCAGAAGCTTGGGGGGGACTAACAGCCCGCGGTACGGCTACACCTTC. It codes for CARSLGGTNSPRYGYTF.

The chain couples TRBV5-4 to TRBJ2-3; unclear D gene. Germline assignment: CDR1 SGHNT and CDR2 YYREEE (reference sequence). CDR3 size: 15 residues. V lost 1 base to trimming and J lost 3 bases, with 12 bases between them. CDR3 amino acids: CASSLIRASTDTQYF. The DNA of the CDR3 is TGTGCCAGCAGCTTGATTCGTGCGTCAACAGATACGCAGTATTTT. The full variable domain, in which reference TRBV5-4 and TRBJ2-3 provide the parts outside the CDR3, is ETGVTQSPTHLIKTRGQQVTLRCSSQSGHNTVSWYQQALGQGPQFIFQYYREEENGRGNFPPRFSGLQFPNYSSELNVNALELDDSALYLCASSLIRASTDTQYFGPGTRLTVL.

V is TRBV4-3 and J is TRBJ2-3; TRBD2 matches at 10 bases. The trim removed 5 bases at V and 3 bases at J, leaving 8 bases unmatched. The CDR3 length is 16 residues. Germline assignment: CDR1 LGHNA and CDR2 YSLEER. DNA for the CDR3: TGCGCCAGCAGCTACGACAAAGCGGGGGGGACAGATACGCAGTATTTT. Amino acids: CASSYDKAGGTDTQYF.

The chain couples TRBV7-9 to TRBJ2-1; 10 bases line up with TRBD2. Germline values: CDR1 SEHNR, CDR2 FQNEAQ (reference sequence). This CDR3 contains 16 residues. The V and J ends lost 5 bases and 6 bases, in that order; junction bases with no gene match: 10. CDR3: CASSPMSGGAGNEQFF. The CDR3 DNA reads as TGTGCCAGCAGCCCGATGAGCGGGGGGGCCGGCAATGAGCAGTTCTTC. Supplemented by reference TRBV7-9 and TRBJ2-1, the full variable domain reads DTGVSQNPRHKITKRGQNVTFRCDPISEHNRLYWYRQTLGQGPEFLTYFQNEAQLEKSRLLSDRFSAERPKGSFSTLEIQRTEQGDSAMYLCASSPMSGGAGNEQFFGPGTRLTVL.

The rearrangement joins TRBV30 to TRBJ1-4, with D perhaps matching TRBD1 (5 bases). Trimming pared 2 bases from V and 7 bases from J, leaving 11 bases between. Germline V gene lookup returns CDR1 GTSNPN and CDR2 SVGIG (reference sequence). CDR3 length: 13 residues. The chain's CDR3 is CAWSWQGGEKLFF. CDR3 in DNA: TGTGCCTGGAGTTGGCAGGGCGGTGAAAAACTGTTTTTT.

The J gene is TRBJ2-3, the V gene TRBV19; 12 bases line up with TRBD2. The CDR3 extends over 17 amino acids. The germline gives CDR1 LNHDA, CDR2 SQIVND (reference sequence). The ends lost 1 base at V and 1 base at J; junction bases unmatched: 3. CDR3 amino acids: CASSIAGTSGRTDTQYF. Here the CDR3 DNA reads TGTGCCAGTAGTATAGCGGGGACTAGCGGGCGCACAGATACGCAGTATTTT.

The chain has TRBV5-8 and TRBJ2-6; the D gene is possibly TRBD2 (5 bases). CDR3 length equals 14 residues. V lost 2 bases, J lost 4 bases, and 7 bases lay in between. The germline V gene encodes CDR1 SGHTS and CDR2 YDEGEE. The CDR3 loop reads CASSFPGGANVLTF. The CDR3 nucleotides are TGTGCCAGCAGCTTCCCGGGGGGGGCCAACGTCCTGACTTTC. Together with reference TRBV5-8 and TRBJ2-6, the CDR3 gives the full variable domain: EAGVTQSPTHLIKTRGQQATLRCSPISGHTSVYWYQQALGLGLQFLLWYDEGEERNRGNFPPRFSGRQFPNYSSELNVNALELEDSALYLCASSFPGGANVLTFGAGSRLTVL.

V usage is TRBV29-1 and J usage is TRBJ2-5; tentative D call: TRBD2 (5 bases). This CDR3 contains 12 residues. V was cut by 0 bases and J by 5 bases, with 7 bases left in between. Germline loops: CDR1 SQVTM, CDR2 ANQGSEA. In DNA, the CDR3 is TGCAGCGTTGAAGATCCGGGGGAGACCCAGTACTTC. It encodes CSVEDPGETQYF.

The chain combines TRBV6-5 with TRBJ1-1; unclear D gene. The CDR3 runs to 11 residues. Germline CDR1 and CDR2: MNHEY and SVGAGI. Trimming took 5 bases from V and 7 from J, leaving 8 bases between them. The CDR3 region has the DNA TGTGCCAGCAGTGCCGGGAGTGAAGCTTTCTTT. Protein product: CASSAGSEAFF.

This chain uses TRBV7-9 with TRBJ2-3, with 7 nucleotides matching TRBD1. This CDR3 has 13 residues. The germline gives CDR1 SEHNR, CDR2 FQNEAQ (reference sequence). After removal of 4 bases from V and 4 bases from J, the junction contained 2 bases not matched to a gene. CDR3 nucleotide sequence: TGTGCCAGCAGCTCACAGGGGCCAGATACGCAGTATTTT. Translating gives CASSSQGPDTQYF. The variable domain in full, completed from reference TRBV7-9 and TRBJ2-3, reads DTGVSQNPRHKITKRGQNVTFRCDPISEHNRLYWYRQTLGQGPEFLTYFQNEAQLEKSRLLSDRFSAERPKGSFSTLEIQRTEQGDSAMYLCASSSQGPDTQYFGPGTRLTVL.

The chain employs TRBV4-2 and TRBJ1-6, with D possibly TRBD1 on 5 matching bases. The CDR3 sequence is 13 residues long. The germline V and J ends were trimmed by 4 bases and 8 bases, with 9 bases remaining between them. Germline CDR1 reads LGHNA; CDR2 reads YNFKEQ. The CDR3 DNA reads TGTGCCAGCAGCCCGGAGACAGATTCACCCCTCCACTTT. This codes for CASSPETDSPLHF.

The chain combines TRBV11-1 with TRBJ1-1; TRBD1 aligns across 8 bases. This CDR3 is built from 16 residues. Unmatched junction bases numbered 12, after V lost 5 bases and J lost 4 bases. Germline V gives CDR1 SGHAT, CDR2 FQDESV (reference sequence). The CDR3 DNA follows: TGTGCCAGCAGCGTCGATAAGACAGGGGTTGGCACTGAAGCTTTCTTT. It specifies CASSVDKTGVGTEAFF.

This clone was recorded only once. V gene TRBV21-1 combines with J gene TRBJ2-7. TRBV21-1 is a pseudogene locus. The CDR3 is 12 residues long. In DNA form, the CDR3 reads TGTGCCAGCAGCTCCCATCGAGGGGCCCAGTACTTC. Translation gives CASSSHRGAQYF.

V and J are TRBV9 and TRBJ2-1, with 11 bases matching TRBD2. Germline trimming cut 4 bases from V and 0 bases from J; bases unmatched to any gene: 12. The CDR3 runs 19 residues. Looked up from germline, CDR1 is SGDLS and CDR2 is YYNGEE. The CDR3 sequence: CASSPHPGSGGASYNEQFF. CDR3 coding DNA: TGTGCCAGCAGCCCCCACCCCGGTAGCGGGGGGGCCTCCTACAATGAGCAGTTCTTC.

The chain combines TRBV6-1 with TRBJ1-5; TRBD1 might be the D (5 bases). V lost 11 bases, J lost 0 bases, and 14 bases lay in between. This CDR3 is 14 amino acids long. CDR1 and CDR2 (germline): MNHNS, SASEGT. CDR3 protein: CAGRGADSNQPQHF. Written as DNA, the CDR3 is TGTGCCGGCCGTGGGGCAGATAGCAATCAGCCCCAGCATTTT.

The chain recombines TRBV19 with TRBJ1-5, with D possibly TRBD1 on 6 matching bases. CDR3 length equals 15 residues. V was pared by 5 bases and J by 4 bases, with 15 bases between. Germline assignment: CDR1 LNHDA and CDR2 SQIVND (reference sequence). The CDR3 coding sequence is TGTGCCAGTAGTTTAAGGGGGGATATGAATCAGCCCCAGCATTTT. Translating it yields CASSLRGDMNQPQHF.

V gene TRBV7-3 combines with J gene TRBJ1-1, with 9 nucleotides matching TRBD1. V lost 5 bases and J lost 5; bases outside the gene matches: 6. This CDR3 contains 14 residues. CDR1 is SGHTA and CDR2 is FQGTGA in the germline V gene. The CDR3 here is CASSTQGAGTEAFF. The DNA of the CDR3 is TGTGCCAGCAGCACACAGGGGGCAGGGACTGAAGCTTTCTTT.

The CDR3 region is CASSPTVTGELFF. In nucleotides, the CDR3 is TGTGCCAGCAGCCCTACGGTTACCGGGGAGCTGTTTTTT. The chain joins TRBV9 to TRBJ2-2; no clear D. This CDR3 contains 13 residues. The germline gives CDR1 SGDLS, CDR2 YYNGEE. The ends were cut back, 4 bases at V and 5 bases at J, with 9 bases in the middle.

The chain combines TRBV2 with TRBJ2-7; D is ambiguous. V lost 6 bases to trimming and J lost 2 bases, with 11 bases between them. Germline CDR1 SNHLY, CDR2 FYNNEI. The CDR3 has 13 amino acids. The chain's CDR3 is CASRMDRAYEQYF. CDR3 DNA sequence: TGTGCCAGCAGGATGGACCGCGCCTACGAGCAGTACTTC.